The clone carrying this T cell receptor (beta chain) has a handful of counts. Its antigen remains unknown. TCRdb fed the reads into MiXCR, producing one record per CDR3 protein. Among some 110,000 distinct CDR3 sequences listed, roughly a third were seen once. V was cut by 6 bases and J by 2 bases, with 9 bases left in between. This CDR3 is 13 amino acids long. CDR1 is SGHRS, CDR2 YFSETQ, per germline. The data were obtained in a study of T cell repertoires in cytomegalovirus infection. The wider study: The public TCR beta signatures pointed to both CMV infection and matching HLA type. Overall study results and limits: Identification of carriers of CMV plus the relevant HLA was performed using cumulative public TCR beta family frequency. There were HLA-C-restricted CMV-specific TCR beta clonotypes dominating the ex vivo response.

Specimen: CD8+ T cells from cultured PBMCs, collected from culture after CMV antigen stimulation. This receptor was obtained from a human donor in good health (CMV status not recorded). Some clones in this sample may be carry-over from other donors' samples. V gene TRBV5-1 combines with J gene TRBJ2-1; D possibly corresponds to TRBD2 (6 bases). The DNA of the CDR3 is TGCGCCAGCACTTGGGGGGCCTACAATGAGCAGTTCTTC. As protein: CASTWGAYNEQFF.